This T cell receptor beta chain was sequenced in a study of spatial heterogeneity in lung cancer. Findings of the study overall: At resection, ubiquitous expanded tumor TCRs appeared in blood more than at follow-up.

Unique molecular identifiers tagged every individual TCR cDNA molecule. In TCRdb, the 5' RACE reads were re-called with MiXCR into one record per CDR3 protein. This table has roughly 9,200 distinct CDR3 sequences, about 23% appearing once. Time point here: blood at routine non-recurrence follow-up after resection. This clonotype has more than one count but fewer than ten. Its matching antigen is unknown. The clonotype comes from a female donor with early-stage non-small cell lung cancer. This specimen consisted of PBMCs, obtained at follow-up.

In DNA form, the CDR3 reads TGTGCCAGCAGCCAAGAGGATCCGGCAGGGGCCTACAATGAGCAGTTCTTC. Translated: CASSQEDPAGAYNEQFF. The chain joins TRBV4-2 to TRBJ2-1, with D perhaps TRBD1 (6 bases). Trimming removed 0 bases at V and 2 bases at J, with 14 bases between. This CDR3 is built from 17 residues. Germline CDR1 is LGHNA and CDR2 is YNFKEQ.